This record covers a single T cell receptor beta chain. The antigen is undetermined. Generated by immunoSEQ multiplex PCR, the TCRdb table keeps only in-frame clones and is missing some. This repertoire shows 120,000 to 150,000 clones, approximately 90% found once; its top ten account for 2.5% to 3.5%. The data stem from a study of T cell responses to AZD1222 COVID-19 vaccine. Points from the study as a whole: The CD4 TCRs associated with vaccination extended across spike and predominated at 160-218 and 743-854. Seropositivity was recorded at baseline in only a handful of AZD1222 recipients. Females outnumbered males among donors, who were mostly white British; clonal diversity was possibly underestimated.

Source: peripheral blood, taken on day 0 of AZD1222 vaccination. This TCR was sampled from an adult in good health.

CDR3 sequence (DNA): TGCAGCGTTGAAGATCGGCGCGGTATCACCGGGGAGCTGTTTTTT. Protein sequence: CSVEDRRGITGELFF. The V call is TRBV29-1, the J call TRBJ2-2, with unresolved D. There are 15 residues in the CDR3. Trimming pared 0 bases from V and 4 bases from J, leaving 12 bases between. The germline V gene encodes CDR1 SQVTM and CDR2 ANQGSEA.